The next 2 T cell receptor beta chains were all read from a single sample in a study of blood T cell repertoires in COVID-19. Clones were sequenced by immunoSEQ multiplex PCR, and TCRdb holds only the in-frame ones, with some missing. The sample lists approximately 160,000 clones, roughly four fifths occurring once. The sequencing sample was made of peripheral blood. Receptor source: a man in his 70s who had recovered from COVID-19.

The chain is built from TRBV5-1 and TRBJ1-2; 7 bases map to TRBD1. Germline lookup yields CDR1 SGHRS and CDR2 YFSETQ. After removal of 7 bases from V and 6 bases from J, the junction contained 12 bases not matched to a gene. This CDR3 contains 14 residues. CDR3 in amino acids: CASRFLQGSDGYTF. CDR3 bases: TGCGCCAGCCGTTTCTTACAGGGGAGCGATGGCTACACCTTC.

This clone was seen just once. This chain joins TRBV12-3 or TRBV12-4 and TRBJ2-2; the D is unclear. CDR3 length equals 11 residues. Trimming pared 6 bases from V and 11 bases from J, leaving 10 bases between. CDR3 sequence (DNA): TGTGCCAGCAGCCGTACTGTTGAGCTGTTTTTT. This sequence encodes CASSRTVELFF.